This T cell receptor beta chain was documented in a study of vaccination and CD4 T cells after COVID-19. Treatment in this sample: approximately 10-day PBMC culture with coronavirus spike peptide pools or control peptides (ViraFEST assay). Oncomine TCR Beta short-read sequencing was applied to DNA from cultured CD4+ T cells. TCRdb called the PCR reads again in MiXCR, with one record for every CDR3 protein. The sample holds roughly 20,000 distinct CDR3 sequences; 43% are singletons and the top ten take roughly 2.9%. Regarding this clonotype: Antigen unknown.

The starting material was CD4+ T cells from blood, cultured in vitro, obtained after SARS-CoV-2 vaccination. The source of this sequence is a human donor who had recovered from COVID-19.

The CDR3 nucleotides read TGTGCCACCTCGGGCTCCTACGAGCAGTACTTC. Residues: CATSGSYEQYF. The chain uses TRBV6-1 and TRBJ2-7; no clear D. The germline V and J ends were trimmed by 10 bases and 0 bases, with 7 bases remaining between them. The germline V gene has CDR1 MNHNS and CDR2 SASEGT. The CDR3 covers 11 residues.